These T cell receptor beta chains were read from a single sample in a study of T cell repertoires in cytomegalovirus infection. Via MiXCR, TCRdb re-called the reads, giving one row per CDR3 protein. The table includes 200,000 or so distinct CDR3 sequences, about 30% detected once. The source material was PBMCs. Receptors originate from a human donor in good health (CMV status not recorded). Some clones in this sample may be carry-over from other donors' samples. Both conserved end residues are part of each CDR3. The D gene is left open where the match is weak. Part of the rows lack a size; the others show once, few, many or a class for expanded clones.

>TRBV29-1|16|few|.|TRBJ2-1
TGCAGCGCCGAGACCTCCCTTCCCGAACGAGTCAATGAGCAGTTCTTC
CSAETSLPERVNEQFF
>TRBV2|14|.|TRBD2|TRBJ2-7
TGTGCCAGCAGTTTGGGTCGGGGGGCCTACGAGCAGTACTTC
CASSLGRGAYEQYF
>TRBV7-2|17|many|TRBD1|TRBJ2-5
TGTGCCAGCAGACGCCGACGGGGGACAGGCCCTCAAGAGACCCAGTACTTC
CASRRRRGTGPQETQYF
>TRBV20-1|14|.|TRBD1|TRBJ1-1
TGCAGTGCCCAGGACAGGGGGCTCTCGACTGAAGCTTTCTTT
CSAQDRGLSTEAFF
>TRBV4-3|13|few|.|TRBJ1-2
TGCGCCAGCAGCCAGGGGACCAACTATGGCTACACCTTC
CASSQGTNYGYTF
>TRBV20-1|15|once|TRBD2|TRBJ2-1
TGCAGTGCTAGAGGGGGCGGGGGGAACTACAATGAGCAGTTCTTC
CSARGGGGNYNEQFF
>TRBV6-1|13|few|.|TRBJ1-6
TGTGCCAGCAGTGAGGGGCTGTATTCACCCCTCCACTTT
CASSEGLYSPLHF
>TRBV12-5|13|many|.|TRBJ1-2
TGTGCTAGTGGTTTGGTCTACAGGGATGGCTACACCTTC
CASGLVYRDGYTF
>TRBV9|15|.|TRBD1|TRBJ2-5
TGTGCCAGCAGCGGAGGACAGGGTGATCAAGAGACCCAGTACTTC
CASSGGQGDQETQYF
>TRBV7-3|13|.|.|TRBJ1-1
TGTGCCAGCAGCTTAGTCAGAGACACTGAAGCTTTCTTT
CASSLVRDTEAFF
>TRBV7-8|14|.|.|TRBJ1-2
TGTGCCAGCAGCTTAGTACACGTTGGGGGAGGCTACACCTTC
CASSLVHVGGGYTF
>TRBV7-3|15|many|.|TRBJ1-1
TGTGCCAGCAGCTTAACAGGGGGGTCGGAGACTGAAGCTTTCTTT
CASSLTGGSETEAFF
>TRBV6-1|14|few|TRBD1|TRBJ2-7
TGTGCCAGCAGTGAAGGGACAGGGGGTGGCGAGCAGTACTTC
CASSEGTGGGEQYF
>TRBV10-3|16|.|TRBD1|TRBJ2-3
TGTGCCATCAGTGAGTCGTTGGGGACAGGGGTAGATACGCAGTATTTT
CAISESLGTGVDTQYF
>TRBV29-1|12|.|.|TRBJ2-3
TGCAGCGTTACCAGGGTTGAAGATACGCAGTATTTT
CSVTRVEDTQYF
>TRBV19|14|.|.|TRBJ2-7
TGTGCCAGTAGTATCGAGGGACGGTTATACGAGCAGTACTTC
CASSIEGRLYEQYF
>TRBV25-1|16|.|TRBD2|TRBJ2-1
TGTGCCAGCAGTGCCTCTCTCGGGGGGGTCTACAATGAGCAGTTCTTC
CASSASLGGVYNEQFF
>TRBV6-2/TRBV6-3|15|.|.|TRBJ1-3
TGTGCCAGCAGCCGGGACATGAGCTCTGGAAACACCATATATTTT
CASSRDMSSGNTIYF
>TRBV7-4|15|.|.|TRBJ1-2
TGTGCCAGCAGCTTAGAAGGGGGAGCAAGGACTGGCTACACCTTC
CASSLEGGARTGYTF
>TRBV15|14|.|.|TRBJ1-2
TGTGCCACCAGCAGAGATCTAGTAGACTATGGCTACACCTTC
CATSRDLVDYGYTF
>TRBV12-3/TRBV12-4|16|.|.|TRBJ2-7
TGTGCCAGCAGCTCCCCTGGACTGCCGAAACCCTACGAGCAGTACTTC
CASSSPGLPKPYEQYF
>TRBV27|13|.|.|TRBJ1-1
TGTGCCAGCAGTTTATCGGTTGCAGGAAAAGCTTTCTTT
CASSLSVAGKAFF
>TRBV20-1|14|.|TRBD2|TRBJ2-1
TGCAGTGCTCCCCGCGGGGGGAGTTACAATGAGCAGTTCTTC
CSAPRGGSYNEQFF
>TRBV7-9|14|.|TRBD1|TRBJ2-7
TGTGCCAGCAGCACGACAGGGGGGCCCTACGAGCAGTACTTC
CASSTTGGPYEQYF
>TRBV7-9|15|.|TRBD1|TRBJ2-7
TGTGCCAGCAGCTTAGGGGACAGGGGCTCCTACGAGCAGTACTTC
CASSLGDRGSYEQYF
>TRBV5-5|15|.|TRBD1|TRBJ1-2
TGTGCCAGCAGCTTATCCCGGGACAGGGCCTATGGCTACACCTTC
CASSLSRDRAYGYTF
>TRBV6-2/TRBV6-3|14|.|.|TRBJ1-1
TGTGCCAGCAGTCCCTCTTGGTCCATGGCTGAAGCTTTCTTT
CASSPSWSMAEAFF
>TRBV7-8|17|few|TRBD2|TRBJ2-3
TGTGCCAGCAGCTTAGCGGATAGCGGGGGGGCAGCAGATACGCAGTATTTT
CASSLADSGGAADTQYF
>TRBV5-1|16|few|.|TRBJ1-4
TGCGCCAGCAGACTGAGACCGCCGCCACCTAATGAAAAACTGTTTTTT
CASRLRPPPPNEKLFF
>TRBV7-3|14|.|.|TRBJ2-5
TGTGCCAGCAGCTCGGGGGCAGGGAAAGAGACCCAGTACTTC
CASSSGAGKETQYF
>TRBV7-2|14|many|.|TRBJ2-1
TGTGCCAGCAGCCTAGCCCGGGGCACGGGGGAGCAGTTCTTC
CASSLARGTGEQFF
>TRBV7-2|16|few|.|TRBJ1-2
TGTGCCAGCAGCTTTTCCAGATCCGACCCTAACTATGGCTACACCTTC
CASSFSRSDPNYGYTF
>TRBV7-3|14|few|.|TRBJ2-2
TGTGCCAGCAGCCCCCGTCCCGGCGCCGGGGAGCTGTTTTTT
CASSPRPGAGELFF
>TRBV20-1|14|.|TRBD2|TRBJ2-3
TGCAGTGCTCGATTAGCGGGGGGGCCAGATACGCAGTATTTT
CSARLAGGPDTQYF
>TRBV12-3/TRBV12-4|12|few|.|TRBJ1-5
TGTGCCGTCAGGGATATGAATCAGCCCCAGCATTTT
CAVRDMNQPQHF
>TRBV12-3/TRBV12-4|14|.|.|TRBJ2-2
TGTGCCAGCAGTTTTTTGGGGGACACCGGGGAGCTGTTTTTT
CASSFLGDTGELFF
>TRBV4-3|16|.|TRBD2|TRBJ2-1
TGCGCCAGCAGCCAAGATGCGAGCGGGGGGTACAATGAGCAGTTCTTC
CASSQDASGGYNEQFF
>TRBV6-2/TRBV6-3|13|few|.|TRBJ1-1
TGTGCCAGCAGGAGGGACCGAAACACTGAAGCTTTCTTT
CASRRDRNTEAFF
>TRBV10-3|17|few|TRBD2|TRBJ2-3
TGTGCCATCAGTGAGTCGAGTACTAGCGGGGGTACAGATACGCAGTATTTT
CAISESSTSGGTDTQYF
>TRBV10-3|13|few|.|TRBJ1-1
TGTGCCATCCGGAGGGGACCAAACACTGAAGCTTTCTTT
CAIRRGPNTEAFF
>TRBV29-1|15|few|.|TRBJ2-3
TGCAGCGTTCGGGACCTGGGACACCCCACAGATACGCAGTATTTT
CSVRDLGHPTDTQYF
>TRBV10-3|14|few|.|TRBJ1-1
TGTGCCATCAGTGAGTCGAAGGTCAACACTGAAGCTTTCTTT
CAISESKVNTEAFF
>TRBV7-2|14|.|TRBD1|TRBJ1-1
TGTGCCAGCAGCCTCTACAGGGGACCCACTGAAGCTTTCTTT
CASSLYRGPTEAFF
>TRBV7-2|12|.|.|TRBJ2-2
TGTGCCAGCAGCTTACCGACCGGGGAGCTGTTTTTT
CASSLPTGELFF
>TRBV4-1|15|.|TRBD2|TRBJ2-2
TGCGCCAGCAGCCCGGGAGGGCGGGACACCGGGGAGCTGTTTTTT
CASSPGGRDTGELFF
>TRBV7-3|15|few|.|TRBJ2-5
TGTGCCAGCAGCCCCAGGGGCTGGGAGAAAGAGACCCAGTACTTC
CASSPRGWEKETQYF
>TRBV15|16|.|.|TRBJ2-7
TGTGCCACCAGCAGAAGGGAGGACAGGTTTACCTACGAGCAGTACTTC
CATSRREDRFTYEQYF
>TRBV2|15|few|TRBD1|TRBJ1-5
TGTGCCAGCACCTCGACAGGGGGGTCGGGGCAGCCCCAGCATTTT
CASTSTGGSGQPQHF
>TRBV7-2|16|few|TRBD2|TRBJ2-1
TGTGCCAGCAGCTTTAGTCGGGGGGGCTCCTACAATGAGCAGTTCTTC
CASSFSRGGSYNEQFF
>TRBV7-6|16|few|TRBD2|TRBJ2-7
TGTGCCAGCAGCCCGGCGGGACTAGCCAGCTCCTACGAGCAGTACTTC
CASSPAGLASSYEQYF
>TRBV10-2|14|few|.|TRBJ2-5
TGCGCCAGCAGTCCCGGGGGGCCACCTGTTCCCCAGTACTTC
CASSPGGPPVPQYF
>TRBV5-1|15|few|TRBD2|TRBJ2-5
TGCGCCAGCAGCTTGGTTAGCGGGGGGCAAGAGACCCAGTACTTC
CASSLVSGGQETQYF
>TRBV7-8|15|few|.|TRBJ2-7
TGTGCCAGCAACCCGAAGGGGTCAGGGTCCAATGAGCAGTACTTC
CASNPKGSGSNEQYF
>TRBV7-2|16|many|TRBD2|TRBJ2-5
TGTGCCAGCAGACGGACTAGCGGGGGGTTGCAAGAGACCCAGTACTTC
CASRRTSGGLQETQYF
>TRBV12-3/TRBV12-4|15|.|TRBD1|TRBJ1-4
TGTGCCAGCAGTTTAGTTGGGACAGGTGGCGAAAAACTGTTTTTT
CASSLVGTGGEKLFF
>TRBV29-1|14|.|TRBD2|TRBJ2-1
TGCAGCGTTGAACGTGCTAGCGGGTACAATGAGCAGTTCTTC
CSVERASGYNEQFF
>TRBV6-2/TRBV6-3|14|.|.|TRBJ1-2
TGTGCCAGCAGACTCTCCGGGACACTCTATGGCTACACCTTC
CASRLSGTLYGYTF
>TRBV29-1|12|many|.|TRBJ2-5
TGCAGCGTTGAAGTTAACGGAGAGACCCAGTACTTC
CSVEVNGETQYF